This TCR beta chain is drawn from a study of T cell repertoires in cytomegalovirus infection. With 7 bases clipped from V and 0 bases from J, the junction kept 3 bases outside the gene matches. Germline CDR1 and CDR2: SGHVS and FNYEAQ. The CDR3 has 14 residues. Study-wide findings and caveats: The ex vivo response showed dominance by HLA-C-restricted CMV-specific TCR beta clonotypes.

Via MiXCR, TCRdb re-called the reads, giving one row per CDR3 protein. The sample lists about 220,000 distinct CDR3 sequences, 35% to 45% occurring once. This clonotype showed up just a few times. The target antigen is unknown. The clonotype comes from a human donor in good health (CMV status not recorded). Some clones in this sample may be carry-over from other donors' samples. Source: CD8+ T cells from cultured PBMCs, taken from culture after CMV antigen stimulation. The chain uses TRBV7-6 and TRBJ2-3, with TRBD2 matching 8 bases. CDR3 nucleotides: TGTGCCAGCACCGGGGGGGACAGCACAGATACGCAGTATTTT. Protein: CASTGGDSTDTQYF.